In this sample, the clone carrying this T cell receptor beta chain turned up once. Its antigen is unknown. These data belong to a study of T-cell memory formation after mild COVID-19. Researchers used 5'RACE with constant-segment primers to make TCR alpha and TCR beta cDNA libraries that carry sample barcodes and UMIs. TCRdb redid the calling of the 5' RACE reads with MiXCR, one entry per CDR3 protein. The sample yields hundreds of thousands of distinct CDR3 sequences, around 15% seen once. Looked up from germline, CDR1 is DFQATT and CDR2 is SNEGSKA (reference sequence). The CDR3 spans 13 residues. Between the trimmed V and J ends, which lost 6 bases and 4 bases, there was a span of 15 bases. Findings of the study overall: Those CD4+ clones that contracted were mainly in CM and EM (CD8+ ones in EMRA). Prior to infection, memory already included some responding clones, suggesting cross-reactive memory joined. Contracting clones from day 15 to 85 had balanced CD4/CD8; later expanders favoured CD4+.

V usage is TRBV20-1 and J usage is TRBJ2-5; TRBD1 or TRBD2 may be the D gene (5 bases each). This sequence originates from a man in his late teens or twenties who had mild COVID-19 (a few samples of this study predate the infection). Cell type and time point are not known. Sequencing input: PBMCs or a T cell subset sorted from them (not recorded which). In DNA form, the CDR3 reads TGCAGTGCCCCCGGGACCCTTCCAGAGACCCAGTACTTC. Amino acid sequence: CSAPGTLPETQYF.